The next 10 T cell receptor beta chains were all read from a single sample in a study of control samples from healthy donors and cancer patients (dated by TCRdb to about 2020). To prepare the library, the immunoSEQ multiplex PCR assay was applied. This is the immuneACCESS table as TCRdb keeps it, with only in-frame sequences that have V and J called. A part of the clones is gone; compared with another copy, unresolved V genes explain less than half, and the rest is unexplained. The sample table records 84,000 or so clones; roughly 91% of these occur just once. Of the sample, approximately 15% is held by the ten largest clones. Sample: blood. These receptor sequences come from a man over 45 in good health.

V is TRBV6-5 and J is TRBJ1-4; TRBD1 is a possible D gene (5 bases). The CDR3 is made up of 15 amino acids. Trimming took 7 bases from V and 5 from J, leaving 17 bases between them. Germline CDR1 is MNHEY and CDR2 is SVGAGI. CDR3 in DNA: TGTGCCAGCACCGAATTAGGGGAGGCAAATGAAAAACTGTTTTTT. This codes for CASTELGEANEKLFF.

This clone has only one observation. J is TRBJ2-2 and V is TRBV3-1 (or the pseudogene TRBV3-2); 9 bases are shared with TRBD2. V lost 4 bases and J lost 3; bases outside the gene matches: 3. Germline V gene data show CDR1 as LGHDT and CDR2 as YNNKEL (reference sequence). The CDR3 contains 15 residues. For the CDR3, the DNA is TGTGCCAGCAGCCCGGGACTAGCTGACACCGGGGAGCTGTTTTTT. It translates to CASSPGLADTGELFF.

The chain joins TRBV30 to TRBJ2-2, with 11 bases aligning to TRBD2. V lost 5 bases, J lost 4 bases, and 3 bases stayed unmatched. The germline gives CDR1 GTSNPN, CDR2 SVGIG (reference sequence). The CDR3 has 14 amino acids. CDR3 DNA sequence: TGTGCCTGGTCGGGACTAGCGGTCACCGGGGAGCTGTTTTTT. Protein sequence: CAWSGLAVTGELFF.

This chain links TRBV4-2 with TRBJ2-4; TRBD1 matches 11 bases. Germline assignment: CDR1 LGHNA and CDR2 YNFKEQ. The J segment lost 0 bases and the V segment lost 2 bases, leaving 9 bases of the junction unmatched. This CDR3 region has 19 residues. The CDR3 loop is CASSQTPGQGGLAKNIQYF. The CDR3, as DNA: TGTGCCAGCAGCCAAACTCCGGGACAGGGGGGTCTAGCCAAAAACATTCAGTACTTC.

This rearrangement joins TRBV7-2 to TRBJ1-2, with TRBD1 as a possible D gene (5 bases). This CDR3 contains 13 residues. CDR1 is SGHTA, CDR2 FQGNSA, per germline. Between the trimmed V and J ends, which lost 6 bases and 7 bases, there was a span of 15 bases. The CDR3 bases are TGTGCCAGCAGTCCAGAGGGGAGTCTTGGCTACACCTTC. This translates into CASSPEGSLGYTF.

V is TRBV9 and J is TRBJ1-1, with 8 bases identical to TRBD1. Per germline, CDR1 SGDLS and CDR2 YYNGEE. The CDR3 sequence is 16 residues long. Trimming cost V 4 bases and J 5 bases; bases outside gene matches: 13. CDR3: CASSPRSGQAGTEAFF. The DNA of the CDR3 is TGTGCCAGCAGCCCTAGATCGGGACAGGCGGGGACTGAAGCTTTCTTT.

This chain joins TRBV7-2 and TRBJ1-1; 8 nucleotides align to TRBD1. Per the germline V gene, CDR1 is SGHTA and CDR2 is FQGNSA. This CDR3 has 13 residues. The junction had 5 bases not matched to a gene; V was cut back by 5 bases and J by 6 bases. The CDR3 sequence is CASSQLQGAEAFF. CDR3 DNA: TGTGCCAGCAGCCAATTACAGGGGGCTGAAGCTTTCTTT. Supplemented by reference TRBV7-2 and TRBJ1-1, the full variable domain reads GAGVSQSPSNKVTEKGKDVELRCDPISGHTALYWYRQSLGQGLEFLIYFQGNSAPDKSGLPSDRFSAERTGGSVSTLTIQRTQQEDSAVYLCASSQLQGAEAFFGQGTRLTVV.

The V gene is TRBV19, the J gene TRBJ1-4; no reliable D call. CDR1 is LNHDA and CDR2 is SQIVND in the germline V gene (reference sequence). This CDR3 has 15 amino acids. Trimming removed 1 base from V and 5 bases from J, with 11 bases in between. CDR3 protein: CASSIGGLPNEKLFF. In DNA form, the CDR3 reads TGTGCCAGTAGTATAGGCGGCCTCCCCAATGAAAAACTGTTTTTT.

CDR3 sequence (DNA): TGTGCCAGCAGCGTTAGGGCCAACACTGAAGCTTTCTTT. Protein product: CASSVRANTEAFF. The chain uses TRBV9 and TRBJ1-1; no reliable D call. V was clipped by 2 bases and J by 2 bases, with 7 bases between them. The V gene's germline CDR1 is SGDLS and CDR2 YYNGEE. This CDR3 has 13 residues.

Note on this clone: One end of the junction is discordant with germline, which a read error may explain. This chain links TRBV5-4 with TRBJ1-2; D is possibly TRBD1 (5 bases). This CDR3 comprises 16 residues. Germline V gene lookup returns CDR1 SGHNT and CDR2 YYREEE (reference sequence). CDR3 sequence reads: CVSSPTSQGPNYGYTF. The CDR3 region has the DNA TGTGTCAGCAGCCCGACTAGTCAGGGACCAAACTATGGCTACACCTTC. The full variable domain, completed using reference TRBV5-4 and TRBJ1-2, is ETGVTQSPTHLIKTRGQQVTLRCSSQSGHNTVSWYQQALGQGPQFIFQYYREEENGRGNFPPRFSGLQFPNYSSELNVNALELDDSALYLCVSSPTSQGPNYGYTFGSGTRLTVV.